This record looks at one T cell receptor (beta chain) sequence and its context. These data belong to a study of blood T cell repertoires in COVID-19. The method was immunoSEQ multiplex PCR; TCRdb's version includes in-frame clones alone and lacks a portion of them. The sample has about 210,000 clones; about 81% are singletons. The V gene end was trimmed by 5 bases and the J gene end by 8 bases; junction bases not matched to a gene: 6. This CDR3 contains 14 residues. Germline CDR1 LNHDA, CDR2 SQIVND (reference sequence). This chain links TRBV19 with TRBJ1-4; 9 nucleotides line up with TRBD1. The specimen sequenced was PBMCs or T cells enriched from blood (not recorded which). This TCR was sampled from a man aged 35-49 years who had recovered from COVID-19. The CDR3 spells CASSSGTGYEKLFF. CDR3 in DNA: TGTGCCAGTAGTTCCGGGACAGGGTACGAAAAACTGTTTTTT.